The following is a T cell receptor beta chain sequence with its context. Original analysis: Reference gene primer amplification gave estimated nucleated cell counts. Profiling relied on immunoSEQ multiplex PCR, and the TCRdb table lists in-frame clones only, not all of them. The V and J calls and clone size come from that table; D and trimming were worked out from the DNA. The sample includes hundreds of thousands of clones, 80% to 90% seen only once; the top ten take around 1.7%. The sample originates from a study of blood T cell repertoires in COVID-19. Study-level background: The United States, Italy and Spain were the sources of the acute and convalescent COVID-19 samples. From T cells, B-cell-depleted T cells, or PBMCs came the material, which was cDNA or gDNA.

Which cohort a participant joined came from the clinical history participants gave. V gave up 1 base and J gave up 7 bases, with 11 bases separating them. The CDR3 sequence is 14 residues long. Germline assignment: CDR1 SGHRS and CDR2 YFSETQ. The chain joins TRBV5-1 to TRBJ1-4, with D hard to call. Sequencing input: PBMCs or T cells enriched from blood (not recorded which). The clonotype originates from a man aged 40-49 years who had recovered from COVID-19. The CDR3 loop is CASSLNSQPEKLFF. In nucleotides, the CDR3 is TGCGCCAGCAGCTTGAACAGCCAGCCTGAAAAACTGTTTTTT.